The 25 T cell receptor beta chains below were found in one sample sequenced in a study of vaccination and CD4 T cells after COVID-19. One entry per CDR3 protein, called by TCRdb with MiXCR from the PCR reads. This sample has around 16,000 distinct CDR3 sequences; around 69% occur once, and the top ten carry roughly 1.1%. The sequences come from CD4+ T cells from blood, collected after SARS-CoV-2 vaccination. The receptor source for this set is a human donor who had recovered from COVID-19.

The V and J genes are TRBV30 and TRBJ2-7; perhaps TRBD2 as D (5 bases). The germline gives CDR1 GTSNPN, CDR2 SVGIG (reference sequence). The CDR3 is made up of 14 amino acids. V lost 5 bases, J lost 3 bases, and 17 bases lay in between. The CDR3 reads CAWGRGSMGYEQYF. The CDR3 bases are TGTGCCTGGGGGCGTGGGAGCATGGGCTACGAGCAGTACTTC.

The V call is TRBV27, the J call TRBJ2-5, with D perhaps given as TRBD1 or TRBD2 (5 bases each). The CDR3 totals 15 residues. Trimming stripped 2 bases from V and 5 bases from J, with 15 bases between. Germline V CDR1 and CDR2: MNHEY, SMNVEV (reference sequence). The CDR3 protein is CASSLRDPRGETQYF. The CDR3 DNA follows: TGTGCCAGCAGTTTACGGGACCCCAGAGGGGAGACCCAGTACTTC.

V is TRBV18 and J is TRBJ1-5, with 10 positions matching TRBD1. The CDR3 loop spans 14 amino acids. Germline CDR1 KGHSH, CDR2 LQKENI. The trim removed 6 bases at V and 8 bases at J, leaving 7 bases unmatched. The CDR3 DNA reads TGTGCCAGCTCTCCCGGGACAGGGGAAAAGCCCCAGCATTTT. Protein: CASSPGTGEKPQHF.

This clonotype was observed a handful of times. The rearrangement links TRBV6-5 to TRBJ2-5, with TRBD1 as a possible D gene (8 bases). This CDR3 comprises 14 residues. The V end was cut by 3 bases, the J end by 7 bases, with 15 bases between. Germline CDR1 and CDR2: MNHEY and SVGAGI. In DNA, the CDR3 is TGTGCCAGCAGTTATTCGGACAGGGAGGGGACCCAGTACTTC. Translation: CASSYSDREGTQYF.

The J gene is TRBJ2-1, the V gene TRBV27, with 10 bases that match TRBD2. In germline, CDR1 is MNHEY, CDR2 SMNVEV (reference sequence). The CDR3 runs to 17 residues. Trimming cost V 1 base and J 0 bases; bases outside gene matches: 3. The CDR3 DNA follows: TGTGCCAGCAGTTTATTTACTAGCGGGAACTCCTACAATGAGCAGTTCTTC. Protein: CASSLFTSGNSYNEQFF.

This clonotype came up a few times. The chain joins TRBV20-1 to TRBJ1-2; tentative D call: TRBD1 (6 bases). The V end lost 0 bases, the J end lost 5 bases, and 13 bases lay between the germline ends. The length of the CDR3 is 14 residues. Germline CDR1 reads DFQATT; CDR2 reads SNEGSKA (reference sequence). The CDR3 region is CSARDGQRAYGYTF. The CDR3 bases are TGCAGTGCTAGAGATGGACAGCGCGCTTATGGCTACACCTTC.

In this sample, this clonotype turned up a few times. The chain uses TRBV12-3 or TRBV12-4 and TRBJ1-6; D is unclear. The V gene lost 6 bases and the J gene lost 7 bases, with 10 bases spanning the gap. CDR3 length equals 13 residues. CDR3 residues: CASSQDSNSPLHF. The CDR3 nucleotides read TGTGCCAGCAGCCAGGACTCCAATTCACCCCTCCACTTT.

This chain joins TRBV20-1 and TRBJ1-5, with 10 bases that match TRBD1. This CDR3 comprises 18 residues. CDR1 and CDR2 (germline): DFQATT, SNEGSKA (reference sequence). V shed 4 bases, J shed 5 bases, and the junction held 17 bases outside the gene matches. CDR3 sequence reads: CSAKLYQTGTGVHQPQHF. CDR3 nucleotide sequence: TGCAGTGCTAAACTCTATCAAACCGGGACAGGGGTACATCAGCCCCAGCATTTT.

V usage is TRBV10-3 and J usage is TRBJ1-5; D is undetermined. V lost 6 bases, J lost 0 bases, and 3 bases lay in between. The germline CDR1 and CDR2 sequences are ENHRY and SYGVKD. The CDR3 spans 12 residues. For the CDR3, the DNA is TGTGCCATCAGGGGTAGCAATCAGCCCCAGCATTTT. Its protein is CAIRGSNQPQHF.

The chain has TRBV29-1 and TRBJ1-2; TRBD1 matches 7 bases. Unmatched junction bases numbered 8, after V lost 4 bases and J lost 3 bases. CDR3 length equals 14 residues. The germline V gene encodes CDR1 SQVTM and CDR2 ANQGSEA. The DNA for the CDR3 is TGCAGCGTTGGCCTTTTACAGGGGCACTATGGCTACACCTTC. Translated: CSVGLLQGHYGYTF.

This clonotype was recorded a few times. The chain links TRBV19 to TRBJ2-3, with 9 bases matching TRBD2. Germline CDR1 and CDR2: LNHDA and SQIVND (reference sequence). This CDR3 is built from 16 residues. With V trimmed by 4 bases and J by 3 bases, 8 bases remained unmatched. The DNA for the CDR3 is TGTGCCAGTAGTAACCGAGCGGGAGGATTTACAGATACGCAGTATTTT. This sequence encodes CASSNRAGGFTDTQYF.

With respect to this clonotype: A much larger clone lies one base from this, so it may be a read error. CDR3 protein: CASSPGGYSNSPLHF. The CDR3 DNA follows: TGTGCCAGCAGCCCCGGGGGCTACAGTAATTCACCCCTCCACTTT. The chain couples TRBV6-1 to TRBJ1-6; TRBD1 is a possible D gene (6 bases). This CDR3 is 15 amino acids long. Deletions cut 6 bases from V and 6 bases from J, with 15 bases between. Germline V gene lookup returns CDR1 MNHNS and CDR2 SASEGT.

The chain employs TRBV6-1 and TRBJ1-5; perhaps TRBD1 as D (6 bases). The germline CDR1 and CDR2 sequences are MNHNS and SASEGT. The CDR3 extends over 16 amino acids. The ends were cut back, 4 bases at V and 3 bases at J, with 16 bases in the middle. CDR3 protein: CASSGPQGPTNQPQHF. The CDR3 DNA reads TGTGCCAGCAGTGGGCCCCAGGGGCCTACCAATCAGCCCCAGCATTTT.

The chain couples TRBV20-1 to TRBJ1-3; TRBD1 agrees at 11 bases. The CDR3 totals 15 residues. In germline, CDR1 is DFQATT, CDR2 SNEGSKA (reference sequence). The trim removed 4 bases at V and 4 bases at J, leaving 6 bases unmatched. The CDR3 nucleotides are TGCAGTGCTACCGGACAGGGGGCAGGAGGAAACACCATATATTTT. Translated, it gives CSATGQGAGGNTIYF.

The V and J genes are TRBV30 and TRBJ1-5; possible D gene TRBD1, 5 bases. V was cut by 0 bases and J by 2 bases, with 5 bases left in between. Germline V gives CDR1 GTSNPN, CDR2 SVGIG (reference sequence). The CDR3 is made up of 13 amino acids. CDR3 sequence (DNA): TGTGCCTGGAGTGTAGGGGGCAATCAGCCCCAGCATTTT. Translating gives CAWSVGGNQPQHF. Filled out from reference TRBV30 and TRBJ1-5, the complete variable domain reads SQTIHQWPATLVQPVGSPLSLECTVEGTSNPNLYWYRQAAGRGLQLLFYSVGIGQISSEVPQNLSASRPQDRQFILSSKKLLLSDSGFYLCAWSVGGNQPQHFGDGTRLSIL.

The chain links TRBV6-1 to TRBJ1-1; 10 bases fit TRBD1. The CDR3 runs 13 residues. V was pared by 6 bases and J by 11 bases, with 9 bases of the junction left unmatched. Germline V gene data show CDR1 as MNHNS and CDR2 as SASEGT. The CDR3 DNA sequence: TGTGCCAGCAGCTCCGGGACAGGGGCGAACGCTTTCTTT. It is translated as CASSSGTGANAFF.

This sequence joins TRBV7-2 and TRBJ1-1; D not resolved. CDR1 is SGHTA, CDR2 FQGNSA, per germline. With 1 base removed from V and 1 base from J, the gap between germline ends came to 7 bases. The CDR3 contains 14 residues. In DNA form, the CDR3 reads TGTGCCAGCAGCTTAGTCATCGGGAACACTGAAGCTTTCTTT. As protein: CASSLVIGNTEAFF.

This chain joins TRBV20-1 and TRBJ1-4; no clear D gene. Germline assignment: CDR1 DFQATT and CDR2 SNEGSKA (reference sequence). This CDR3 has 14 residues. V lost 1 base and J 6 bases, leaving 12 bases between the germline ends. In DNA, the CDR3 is TGCAGTGCTAGAGTCTGGGGAGTTGATGAAAAACTGTTTTTT. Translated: CSARVWGVDEKLFF.

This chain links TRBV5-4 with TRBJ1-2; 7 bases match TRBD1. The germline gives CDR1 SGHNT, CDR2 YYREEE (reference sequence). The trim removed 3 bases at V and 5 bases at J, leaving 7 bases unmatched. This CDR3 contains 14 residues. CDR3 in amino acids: CASSSGTDPYGYTF. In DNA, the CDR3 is TGTGCCAGCAGCTCCGGGACAGACCCTTATGGCTACACCTTC.

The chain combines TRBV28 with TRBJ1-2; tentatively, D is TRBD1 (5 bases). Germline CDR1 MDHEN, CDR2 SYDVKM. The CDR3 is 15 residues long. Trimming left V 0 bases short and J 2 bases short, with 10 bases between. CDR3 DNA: TGTGCCAGCAGTTTATGGGGACGGACCAACTATGGCTACACCTTC. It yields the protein CASSLWGRTNYGYTF.

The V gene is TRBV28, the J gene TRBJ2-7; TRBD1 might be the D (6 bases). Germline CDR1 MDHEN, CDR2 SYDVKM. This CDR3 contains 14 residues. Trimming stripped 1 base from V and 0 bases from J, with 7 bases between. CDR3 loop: CASSLSTGSYEQYF. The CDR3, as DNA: TGTGCCAGCAGTTTATCGACAGGCTCCTACGAGCAGTACTTC.

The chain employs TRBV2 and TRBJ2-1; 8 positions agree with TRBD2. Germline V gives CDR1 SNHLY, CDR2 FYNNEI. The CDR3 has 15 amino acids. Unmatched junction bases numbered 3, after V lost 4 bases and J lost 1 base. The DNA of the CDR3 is TGTGCCAGCAGTGCTGTAGCGGGATCCTACAATGAGCAGTTCTTC. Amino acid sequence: CASSAVAGSYNEQFF. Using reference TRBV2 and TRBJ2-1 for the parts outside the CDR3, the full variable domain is EPEVTQTPSHQVTQMGQEVILRCVPISNHLYFYWYRQILGQKVEFLVSFYNNEISEKSEIFDDQFSVERPDGSNFTLKIRSTKLEDSAMYFCASSAVAGSYNEQFFGPGTRLTVL.

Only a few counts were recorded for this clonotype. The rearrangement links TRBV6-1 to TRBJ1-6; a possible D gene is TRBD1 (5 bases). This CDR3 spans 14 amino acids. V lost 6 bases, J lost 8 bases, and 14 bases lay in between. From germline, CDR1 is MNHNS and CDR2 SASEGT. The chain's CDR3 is CASRMGRPDSPLHF. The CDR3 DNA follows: TGTGCCAGCAGAATGGGACGTCCGGATTCACCCCTCCACTTT.

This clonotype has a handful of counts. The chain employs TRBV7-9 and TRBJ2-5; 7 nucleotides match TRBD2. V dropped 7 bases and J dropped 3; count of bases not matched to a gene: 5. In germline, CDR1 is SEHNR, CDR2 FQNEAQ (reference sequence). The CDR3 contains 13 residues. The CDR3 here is CASNSGVKETQYF. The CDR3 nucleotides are TGTGCCAGCAACAGCGGGGTAAAAGAGACCCAGTACTTC.

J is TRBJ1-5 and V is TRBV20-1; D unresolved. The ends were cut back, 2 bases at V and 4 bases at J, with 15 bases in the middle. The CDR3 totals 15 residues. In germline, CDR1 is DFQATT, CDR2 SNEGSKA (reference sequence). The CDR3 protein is CSARPSAGMNQPQHF. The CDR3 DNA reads TGCAGTGCTAGACCGTCGGCAGGAATGAATCAGCCCCAGCATTTT.